The clone carrying this TCR beta chain was counted at least ten times. Its specificity is unknown. The sample originates from a study of T cell repertoires in cytomegalovirus infection. Study-level points and caveats: HLA-C-restricted CMV clonotypes gave the most frequent clonotype in two of eight donors. Identification of carriers of CMV plus the relevant HLA was performed using cumulative public TCR beta family frequency.

The CDR3 contains 14 residues. Germline assignment: CDR1 ENHRY and CDR2 SYGVKD. Between the trimmed V and J ends, which lost 6 bases and 1 base, there was a span of 12 bases. From the reads, TCRdb called clonotypes with MiXCR, one entry per CDR3 protein. The table records about 360,000 distinct CDR3 sequences, 15% to 20% of them present only once. Sequencing was carried out using PBMCs. V gene TRBV10-3 combines with J gene TRBJ2-5, with D perhaps TRBD2 (5 bases). This receptor was taken from a human donor in good health (CMV status not recorded). Some clones in this sample may be carry-over from other donors' samples. CDR3 DNA: TGTGCCATCAGGGAGAGCGGCAGCCAAGAGACCCAGTACTTC. Translating gives CAIRESGSQETQYF.